This TCR beta chain comes out of a study of T cell changes during pregnancy in multiple sclerosis. CDR1 and CDR2 (germline): SGHDT, YYEEEE. The CDR3 runs to 13 residues. Trimming took 0 bases from V and 5 from J, leaving 8 bases between them. The protocol was immunoSEQ multiplex PCR, while the TCRdb copy is restricted to in-frame clones and leaves out a portion. Of 28,000 or so clones in the sample, almost 90% were seen once. The rearrangement joins TRBV5-6 to TRBJ1-1; D gene uncertain. This clonotype originated in a female donor in good health, enrolled as a control in a pregnancy study. Sequencing was performed on CD4+ T cells from peripheral blood mononuclear cells, taken in the first trimester of pregnancy. CDR3 loop: CASSLAGRTEAFF. In DNA, the CDR3 is TGTGCCAGCAGCTTGGCAGGTCGAACTGAAGCTTTCTTT.